The sequence of this TCR beta chain was determined in a study of breast tumors, draining lymph nodes, adjacent tissues. At least ten counts were recorded for this clonotype. Antigen specificity is unknown. In TCRdb, the multiplex PCR reads were re-called with MiXCR into one record per CDR3 protein. The sample records some 140,000 distinct CDR3 sequences, 21% being singletons. General observations from the study: Tumor T cell lymph node origin was a supported hypothesis, not proven.

Breast cancer patients provided tissue from their axillary draining lymph nodes. V was pared by 0 bases and J by 0 bases, with 6 bases between. Per germline, CDR1 SEHNR and CDR2 FQNEAQ (reference sequence). This CDR3 region has 14 residues. The chain joins TRBV7-9 to TRBJ2-7; perhaps D is TRBD1 or TRBD2 (5 bases each). Sequencing was carried out using axillary lymph node tissue. The receptor comes from a female donor with breast cancer. Some clones in this sample may be carry-over from other donors' samples. The CDR3 DNA reads TGTGCCAGCAGCTTAGCGGGGGACTCCTACGAGCAGTACTTC. It translates to CASSLAGDSYEQYF. The full variable domain, its missing parts supplied by reference TRBV7-9 and TRBJ2-7, is DTGVSQNPRHKITKRGQNVTFRCDPISEHNRLYWYRQTLGQGPEFLTYFQNEAQLEKSRLLSDRFSAERPKGSFSTLEIQRTEQGDSAMYLCASSLAGDSYEQYFGPGTRLTVT.